The 18 T cell receptor beta chains below all came from one sample that was sequenced in a study of PD-L1 blockade in urothelial cancer. Described time point: peripheral blood 6 weeks after treatment start. Here immunoSEQ multiplex PCR was the method, and the copy in TCRdb shows in-frame clones only, minus some. The profile covers tens of thousands of clones, with approximately 80% appearing a single time and 3% to 3.5% taken by the ten largest. The sample in question was PBMCs, obtained around atezolizumab (anti-PD-L1) treatment. All receptors derive from a man aged 70 or older with urothelial cancer.

This chain joins TRBV5-1 and TRBJ2-1, with 8 bases matching TRBD2. CDR3 length: 15 residues. Germline values: CDR1 SGHRS, CDR2 YFSETQ. With 2 bases clipped from V and 5 bases from J, the junction kept 6 bases outside the gene matches. CDR3 sequence: CASSLDAGGHNEQFF. The CDR3 DNA is TGCGCCAGCAGCTTAGACGCGGGGGGACACAATGAGCAGTTCTTC.

This chain connects TRBV9 to TRBJ1-1, with a weak D call TRBD1 (5 bases). The V gene's germline CDR1 is SGDLS and CDR2 YYNGEE. The CDR3 covers 15 residues. With 0 bases removed from V and 11 bases from J, the gap between germline ends came to 20 bases. CDR3 loop: CASSVGPGKASGAFF. The CDR3 coding sequence is TGTGCCAGCAGCGTAGGGCCAGGGAAGGCGTCCGGGGCTTTCTTT.

V usage is TRBV5-4 and J usage is TRBJ1-6; tentative D call: TRBD1 (6 bases). Germline V CDR1 and CDR2: SGHNT, YYREEE (reference sequence). The CDR3 is 15 residues long. Trimming stripped 2 bases from V and 6 bases from J, with 12 bases between. This CDR3 reads CASSFDGRGNSPLHF. The CDR3 nucleotides read TGTGCCAGCAGCTTCGATGGCAGGGGTAATTCACCCCTCCACTTT. Full variable domain (rest looked up from reference TRBV5-4 and TRBJ1-6): ETGVTQSPTHLIKTRGQQVTLRCSSQSGHNTVSWYQQALGQGPQFIFQYYREEENGRGNFPPRFSGLQFPNYSSELNVNALELDDSALYLCASSFDGRGNSPLHFGNGTRLTVT.

The V gene is TRBV6-5, the J gene TRBJ1-2; D might be TRBD1 (5 bases). Looked up from germline, CDR1 is MNHEY and CDR2 is SVGAGI. Trimming stripped 2 bases from V and 3 bases from J, with 10 bases between. The CDR3 has 14 amino acids. In DNA form, the CDR3 reads TGTGCCAGCAGTTACGGAGGGGAGGACTATGGCTACACCTTC. Translating gives CASSYGGEDYGYTF.

This clone was seen a single time. The junction departs from germline at one end; a sequencing error may be responsible. This chain joins TRBV5-6 and TRBJ2-1; TRBD2 matches 11 bases. Germline CDR1 SGHDT, CDR2 YYEEEE. The CDR3 spans 17 residues. The CDR3 DNA sequence: TGTGCCGGCAGCTTGGTGCCCGGGACTAGCGGATACAATGAGCAGTTCTTC. This codes for CAGSLVPGTSGYNEQFF.

V usage is TRBV29-1 and J usage is TRBJ2-1; 15 bases agree with TRBD2. The CDR3 contains 15 residues. CDR1 is SQVTM and CDR2 is ANQGSEA in the germline V gene. The V gene end was trimmed by 3 bases and the J gene end by 7 bases; junction bases not matched to a gene: 4. The CDR3 here is CSVDRTSGGANEQFF. The CDR3 bases are TGCAGCGTTGATAGGACTAGCGGGGGGGCAAATGAGCAGTTCTTC.

The chain links TRBV6-5 to TRBJ2-5; TRBD2 matches 9 bases. V was pared by 6 bases and J by 4 bases, with 6 bases of the junction left unmatched. CDR1 and CDR2 (germline): MNHEY, SVGAGI. This CDR3 has 14 residues. This CDR3 is CASRPLAGTETQYF. The DNA of the CDR3 is TGTGCCAGCAGACCTCTAGCGGGAACAGAGACCCAGTACTTC.

The V call is TRBV11-3, the J call TRBJ2-7, with 11 bases identical to TRBD1. The ends lost 4 bases at V and 0 bases at J; junction bases unmatched: 2. The germline V gene has CDR1 SGHNT and CDR2 YENEEA. The CDR3 spans 15 residues. The CDR3 DNA follows: TGTGCCAGCAGCTGGGGACAGGGGGGCTCCTACGAGCAGTACTTC. Translation gives CASSWGQGGSYEQYF.

This clone has more than one count but fewer than ten. J is TRBJ1-2 and V is TRBV18, with D perhaps matching TRBD1 (6 bases). The CDR3 is made up of 17 amino acids. CDR1 and CDR2 from the germline V gene are KGHSH and LQKENI. V dropped 6 bases and J dropped 4 bases, with 24 bases sitting between them. The CDR3 loop reads CASSTGGGQNFGYGYTF. The CDR3, as DNA: TGTGCCAGCTCGACAGGCGGGGGGCAGAACTTTGGCTATGGCTACACCTTC.

This sequence joins TRBV6-1 and TRBJ2-1, with 10 nucleotides matching TRBD2. The CDR3 spans 15 residues. Losses at the gene ends were 7 bases for V and 9 bases for J; bases not matched to a gene: 12. CDR1 is MNHNS and CDR2 is SASEGT in the germline V gene. The CDR3 DNA is TGTGCCAGCACCACCCCCGCTAGCGGGAGTCTTGAGCAGTTCTTC. The encoded protein is CASTTPASGSLEQFF.

The chain couples TRBV28 to TRBJ2-7; 10 nucleotides agree with TRBD2. The junction had 7 bases not matched to a gene; V was cut back by 5 bases and J by 3 bases. Germline values: CDR1 MDHEN, CDR2 SYDVKM. CDR3 length: 15 amino acids. In nucleotides, the CDR3 is TGTGCCAGCAGTGCTAGCGGGAGCGCCTTCTACGAGCAGTACTTC. Amino acids: CASSASGSAFYEQYF.

This clone is medium-sized within its sample. J is TRBJ1-5 and V is TRBV19, with D maybe TRBD1 (6 bases). Per germline, CDR1 LNHDA and CDR2 SQIVND (reference sequence). There are 14 residues in the CDR3. V was clipped by 6 bases and J by 7 bases, with 16 bases between them. For the CDR3, the DNA is TGTGCCAGTAGAGACCAACAGGGTGGCCAGCCCCAGCATTTT. Translating it yields CASRDQQGGQPQHF.

A word on this clone: Its ends do not fully match the called genes, so a read error is possible. The chain combines TRBV2 with TRBJ2-2, with 9 positions matching TRBD2. Per the germline V gene, CDR1 is SNHLY and CDR2 is FYNNEI. The CDR3 sequence is 13 residues long. For the CDR3, the DNA is TGCCTTATGAGGCGGGGGGGCACCGGGGAGCTGTTTTTT. As protein: CLMRRGGTGELFF.

This clone is medium-sized in the sample. CDR3 loop: CASSYSINGGETQYF. DNA for the CDR3: TGTGCCAGCAGTTACTCGATCAACGGAGGGGAGACCCAGTACTTC. The chain joins TRBV6-5 to TRBJ2-5; D perhaps matches TRBD2 (6 bases). CDR3 length: 15 amino acids. Trimming cost V 0 bases and J 5 bases, with 13 bases left between them. Looked up from germline, CDR1 is MNHEY and CDR2 is SVGAGI.

V and J are TRBV5-1 and TRBJ2-6, with D tentatively TRBD1 (5 bases). Trimming stripped 4 bases from V and 0 bases from J, with 11 bases between. Germline-derived CDR1 and CDR2 are SGHRS and YFSETQ. CDR3 length equals 16 residues. As DNA, the CDR3 is TGCGCCAGCAGCGTAGGGGCCAACTCTGGGGCCAACGTCCTGACTTTC. The encoded protein is CASSVGANSGANVLTF.

The chain carries TRBV7-2 and TRBJ2-5, with 11 bases fitting TRBD2. Germline CDR1 is SGHTA and CDR2 is FQGNSA. The CDR3 totals 15 residues. V shed 2 bases and J 5 bases; nucleotides not matched to a gene: 4. Written as DNA, the CDR3 is TGTGCCAGCAGCTTACTAGCGGGAGGATATGAGACCCAGTACTTC. Translated, it gives CASSLLAGGYETQYF.

This chain joins TRBV7-2 and TRBJ2-5; 7 bases align to TRBD1. There are 15 residues in the CDR3. V gave up 5 bases and J gave up 5 bases; unmatched junction bases: 11. The germline CDR1 and CDR2 sequences are SGHTA and FQGNSA. CDR3 protein: CASSPISGGWETQYF. The CDR3 DNA sequence: TGTGCCAGCAGCCCCATTTCAGGGGGTTGGGAGACCCAGTACTTC. Variable domain in full (rest from reference TRBV7-2 and TRBJ2-5): GAGVSQSPSNKVTEKGKDVELRCDPISGHTALYWYRQSLGQGLEFLIYFQGNSAPDKSGLPSDRFSAERTGGSVSTLTIQRTQQEDSAVYLCASSPISGGWETQYFGPGTRLLVL.

The rearrangement joins TRBV4-1 to TRBJ2-3; possibly TRBD2 for D (7 bases). Trimming shortened V by 2 bases and J by 3 bases, and 9 bases separated the two germline ends. Germline V gives CDR1 MGHRA, CDR2 YSYEKL. The CDR3 is 14 residues long. The CDR3 spells CASSQRGGTDTQYF. In DNA, the CDR3 is TGCGCCAGCAGCCAAAGGGGGGGGACAGATACGCAGTATTTT.